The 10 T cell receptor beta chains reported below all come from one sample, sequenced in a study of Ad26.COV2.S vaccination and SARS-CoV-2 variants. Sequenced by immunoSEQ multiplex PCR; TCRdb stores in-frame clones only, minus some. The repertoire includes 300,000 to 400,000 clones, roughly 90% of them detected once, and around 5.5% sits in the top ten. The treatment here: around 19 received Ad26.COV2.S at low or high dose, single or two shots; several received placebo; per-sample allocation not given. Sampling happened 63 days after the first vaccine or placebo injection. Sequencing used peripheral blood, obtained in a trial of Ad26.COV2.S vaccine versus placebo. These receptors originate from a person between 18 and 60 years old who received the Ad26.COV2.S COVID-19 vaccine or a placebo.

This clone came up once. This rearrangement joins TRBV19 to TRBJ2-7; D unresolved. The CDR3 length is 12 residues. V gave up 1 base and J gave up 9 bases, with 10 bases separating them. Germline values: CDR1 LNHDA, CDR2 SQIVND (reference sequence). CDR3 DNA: TGTGCCAGTAGTATAGTCCCCGAGGTGCAGTACTTC. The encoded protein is CASSIVPEVQYF.

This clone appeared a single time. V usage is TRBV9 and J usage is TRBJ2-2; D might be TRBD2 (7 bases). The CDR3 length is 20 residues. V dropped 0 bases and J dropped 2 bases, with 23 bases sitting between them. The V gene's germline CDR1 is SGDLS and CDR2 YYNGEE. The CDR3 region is CASSVARGATGHPNTGELFF. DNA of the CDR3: TGTGCCAGCAGCGTAGCTCGGGGGGCCACGGGCCACCCAAACACCGGGGAGCTGTTTTTT.

The chain's CDR3 is CASSPRVLGIDGYTF. Written as DNA, the CDR3 is TGTGCCAGCTCACCGCGTGTTTTGGGGATTGATGGCTACACCTTC. The genes are TRBV18 and TRBJ1-2; no definite D call. Germline V gene lookup returns CDR1 KGHSH and CDR2 LQKENI. This CDR3 is 15 amino acids long. With 3 bases removed from V and 6 bases from J, the gap between germline ends came to 17 bases.

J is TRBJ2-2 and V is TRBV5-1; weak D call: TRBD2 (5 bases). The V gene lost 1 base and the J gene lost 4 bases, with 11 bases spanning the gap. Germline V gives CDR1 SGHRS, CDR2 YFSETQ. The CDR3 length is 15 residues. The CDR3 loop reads CASSLMDSSTGELFF. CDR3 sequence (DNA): TGCGCCAGCAGCTTGATGGACTCTTCCACCGGGGAGCTGTTTTTT.

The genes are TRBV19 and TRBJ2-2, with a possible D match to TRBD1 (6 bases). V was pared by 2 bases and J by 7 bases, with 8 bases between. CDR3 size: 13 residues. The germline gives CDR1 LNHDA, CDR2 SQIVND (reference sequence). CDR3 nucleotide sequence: TGTGCCAGTAGTATACTGACAGGCGGGGAGCTGTTTTTT. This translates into CASSILTGGELFF.

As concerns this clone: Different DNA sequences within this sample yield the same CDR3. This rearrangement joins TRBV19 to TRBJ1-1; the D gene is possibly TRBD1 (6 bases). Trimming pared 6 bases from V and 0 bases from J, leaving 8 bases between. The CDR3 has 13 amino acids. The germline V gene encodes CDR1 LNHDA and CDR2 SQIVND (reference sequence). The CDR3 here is CASSRTVNTEAFF. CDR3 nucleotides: TGTGCCAGTAGCCGGACAGTGAACACTGAAGCTTTCTTT.

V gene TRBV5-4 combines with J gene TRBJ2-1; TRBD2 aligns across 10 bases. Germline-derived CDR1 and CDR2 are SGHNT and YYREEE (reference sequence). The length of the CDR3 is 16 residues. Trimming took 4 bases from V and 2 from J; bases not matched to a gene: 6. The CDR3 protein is CASSLRTSGTYNEQFF. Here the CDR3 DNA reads TGTGCCAGCAGCCTTCGGACTAGCGGCACCTACAATGAGCAGTTCTTC.

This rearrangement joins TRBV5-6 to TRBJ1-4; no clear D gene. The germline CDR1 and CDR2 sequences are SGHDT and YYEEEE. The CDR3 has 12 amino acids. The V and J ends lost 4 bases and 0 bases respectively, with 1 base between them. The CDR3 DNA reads TGTGCCAGCAGCGCAACTAATGAAAAACTGTTTTTT. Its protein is CASSATNEKLFF.

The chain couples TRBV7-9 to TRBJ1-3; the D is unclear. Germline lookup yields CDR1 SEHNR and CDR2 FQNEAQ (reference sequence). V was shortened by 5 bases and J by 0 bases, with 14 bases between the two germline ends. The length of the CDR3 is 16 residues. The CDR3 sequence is CASSPPDGLSGNTIYF. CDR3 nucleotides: TGTGCCAGCAGCCCACCCGACGGCCTCTCTGGAAACACCATATATTTT.

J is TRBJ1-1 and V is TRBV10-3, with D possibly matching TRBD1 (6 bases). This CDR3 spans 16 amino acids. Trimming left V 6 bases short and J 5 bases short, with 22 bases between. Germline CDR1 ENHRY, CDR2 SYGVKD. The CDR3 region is CAIRDSPGERRTEAFF. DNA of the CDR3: TGTGCCATCAGGGACAGCCCGGGGGAAAGACGGACTGAAGCTTTCTTT.